This TCR beta chain derives from a study of blood T cells in healthy people across ages (dated by TCRdb to about 2015). As for the study more broadly: In model experiments, roughly one uniquely barcoded TCR beta cDNA molecule per two T cells was captured by template switching. To track age-related changes in TCR beta repertoire diversity, the study relied on deep sequencing normalized with unique cDNA molecular identifiers. Donors were grouped into four age groups: young (average approximately 16 years), middle-aged (less than 40), aged (around 60) and long-lived (less than 85). Donors of different ages were randomly distributed across sequencing lanes to avoid experimental bias. Two additional independent replicas of 1 million unique cDNA reads from the same blood draw were analyzed for two donors (one aged 18 to 29 and one aged 80 or older).

The receptor library was made with 5' RACE. The instrument given in TCRdb is Illumina HiSeq 2500. A second roughly 6 to 12 cycle PCR used a sample-barcoded 5' primer and a J-beta primer mix. A unique molecular identifier was introduced onto each TCR beta cDNA molecule by a template-switch 5' adaptor carrying 12 random nucleotides. Each sample yielded at least 3 million CDR3-containing paired-end reads. The Mint cDNA synthesis kit, primed by a TRBC-specific oligonucleotide, was used to synthesize first-strand cDNA from all RNA. All cDNA was treated with uracil-DNA glycosylase and then went through a first 18-cycle PCR with the universal primers M1SS and BC2_uni_R. In the paper's pipeline: For normalization, 1 million high-quality reads, each with a distinct molecular identifier, were randomly selected from each sample. Reads with shared molecular identifiers were discarded instead of being binned into consensus sequences. MiTCR, run with a Q25 quality threshold and the strictest error-elimination algorithm, handled CDR3 identification, clonotype clustering and error correction. A nonparametric unseen species model using Euler transformation provided a lower-bound estimate of total TCR beta diversity. TCRdb cleaned the public reads at Q25 with fastp, built clones with MiXCR and kept in-frame beta chains. All rows with the same CDR3 protein become a single entry with the most common DNA and genes. V and J calls and clone size were set by TCRdb, not the authors. For this sample there are some 1.4 million distinct CDR3 sequences; about 43% appear just once. The ten largest clonotypes hold roughly 8.2% of the sample.

The donors were some 36 Caucasian individuals from Russia, aged about 6 to 100 years, who were systemically healthy. Each donor gave 8 to 10 milliliters of peripheral blood, collected into EDTA-treated Vacutainer tubes. Ficoll-Paque density-gradient centrifugation was used to isolate PBMCs, with at least 7 million per sample. Trizol reagent was used to extract total RNA from PBMCs, with at least 5 micrograms per sample. The percentages of naive CD45RAhigh/CD27high T cells were determined by flow cytometry on a PBMC aliquot from every donor. This clonotype was counted only a few times. Its antigen remains unidentified. One base away there is no much larger clone; base qualities are not given. Including the terminal cysteine and phenylalanine, the CDR3 comprises 13 residues. This entry keeps only the CDR3 DNA: 39 bases, framed from base 1. Looking up the germline V gene (reference sequence) yields CDR1 MNHEY and CDR2 SMNVEV. V was cut back by 5 bases and J by 11 bases, leaving a gap of 18 bases between them.

The paper as a whole reports these results and caveats: There was a strong correlation between observed TCR beta diversity and the percentage of naive T cells measured by flow cytometry. Because profiling used bulk unsorted PBMCs, naive and antigen-experienced compartments could not be compared conclusively. Total diversity estimates from one million sequenced T cells were considered lower bounds and underestimates. The CMV infection status of donors was not known, potentially confounding age-related changes in expanded clonotypes. Compared with the aged group, the long-lived group had more naive CD4+ T cells, fewer expanded clones and increased TCR diversity, a pattern suggesting age selection. Observed TCR beta diversity per million T cells fell roughly linearly with age, and a significant reduction was already apparent by age roughly 41.

The sequence derives from a woman under 30 in good health. Sequencing was done on a sample of blood. Rearrangement joined TRBV27 to TRBJ2-5, with no D gene named confidently. The CDR3 protein sequence reads: CASSNQTPDEQYF. The DNA sequence reads TGTGCCAGCAGTAACCAGACCCCCGATGAGCAGTACTTC.